Shown below are 30 T cell receptor beta chains from a single sample sequenced in a study of technical replicates of blood from a handful of donors. Measured with immunoSEQ multiplex PCR; TCRdb has only the in-frame clones, and not every one. The table has 84,000 or so clones, 93% seen once. The source material was T cells isolated from PBMCs. The receptors here all came from a human donor in good health.

This chain links TRBV11-2 with TRBJ2-7; 9 positions agree with TRBD1. Germline-derived CDR1 and CDR2 are SGHAT and FQNNGV. The CDR3 loop spans 16 amino acids. Trimming took 0 bases from V and 4 from J; bases not matched to a gene: 7. The CDR3 spells CASSLDSWGQGYEQYF. In nucleotides, the CDR3 is TGTGCCAGCAGCTTAGATAGTTGGGGACAGGGTTACGAGCAGTACTTC.

The rearrangement uses TRBV7-6 and TRBJ2-1; tentative D call: TRBD1 (6 bases). Germline lookup yields CDR1 SGHVS and CDR2 FNYEAQ. The CDR3 is made up of 15 amino acids. Trimming cost V 1 base and J 12 bases, with 19 bases left between them. CDR3: CASSLGGGRGSGQFF. Written as DNA, the CDR3 is TGTGCCAGCAGCTTAGGAGGGGGAAGGGGGTCGGGGCAGTTCTTC. The variable domain in full, with the rest retrieved from reference TRBV7-6 and TRBJ2-1, is GAGVSQSPRYKVTKRGQDVALRCDPISGHVSLYWYRQALGQGPEFLTYFNYEAQQDKSGLPNDRFSAERPEGSISTLTIQRTEQRDSAMYRCASSLGGGRGSGQFFGPGTRLTVL.

The V and J genes are TRBV28 and TRBJ1-2, with 8 bases matching TRBD1. The CDR3 is 17 residues long. Trimming cost V 5 bases and J 3 bases; bases outside gene matches: 14. The germline V gene has CDR1 MDHEN and CDR2 SYDVKM. The CDR3 region has the DNA TGTGCCAGCAGTATACAGGGGGGAAGGAAAACCCACTATGGCTACACCTTC. Amino acid sequence: CASSIQGGRKTHYGYTF.

The CDR3 DNA is TGTGCCAGCACTACAGGGTCCTACGAGCAGTACTTC. It is translated as CASTTGSYEQYF. This chain uses TRBV25-1 with TRBJ2-7; TRBD1 might be the D (6 bases). The CDR3 runs to 12 residues. Per the germline V gene, CDR1 is MGHDK and CDR2 is SYGVNS. With 7 bases removed from V and 1 base from J, the gap between germline ends came to 8 bases.

The V gene is TRBV2, the J gene TRBJ1-4, with D perhaps TRBD1 (5 bases). In germline, CDR1 is SNHLY, CDR2 FYNNEI. The CDR3 is made up of 14 amino acids. Trimming shortened V by 8 bases and J by 1 base, and 11 bases separated the two germline ends. CDR3 sequence: CASGKTETNEKLFF. The CDR3 DNA reads as TGTGCCAGCGGCAAGACAGAAACTAATGAAAAACTGTTTTTT.

The gene calls are TRBV5-1 and TRBJ2-3; 13 bases map to TRBD2. The germline CDR1 and CDR2 sequences are SGHRS and YFSETQ. V lost 3 bases, J lost 3 bases, and 10 bases stayed unmatched. The CDR3 sequence is 18 residues long. CDR3 nucleotides: TGCGCCAGCAGCTGGAAATCCGGGACTAGCGGGATTACAGATACGCAGTATTTT. It yields the protein CASSWKSGTSGITDTQYF.

This clone was detected once. This chain connects TRBV19 to TRBJ2-1; 14 nucleotides agree with TRBD2. J gave up 8 bases and V 1 base, and 7 bases lay outside the gene matches. The germline gives CDR1 LNHDA, CDR2 SQIVND (reference sequence). The CDR3 is 17 amino acids. CDR3 sequence: CASSIVFGTSGSDEQFF. The DNA for the CDR3 is TGTGCCAGTAGTATAGTGTTTGGGACTAGCGGGAGTGATGAGCAGTTCTTC.

The chain links TRBV5-4 to TRBJ1-1; 7 nucleotides align to TRBD1. CDR1 and CDR2 (germline): SGHNT, YYREEE (reference sequence). This CDR3 is built from 15 residues. With V trimmed by 4 bases and J by 5 bases, 11 bases remained unmatched. The CDR3 loop is CASSDRVQGGTEAFF. CDR3 nucleotide sequence: TGTGCCAGCAGCGACCGTGTGCAGGGGGGAACTGAAGCTTTCTTT.

The rearrangement uses TRBV5-4 and TRBJ1-2, with a weak D call TRBD1 (5 bases). Germline V gives CDR1 SGHNT, CDR2 YYREEE (reference sequence). This CDR3 comprises 15 residues. V was clipped by 2 bases and J by 0 bases, with 11 bases between them. As DNA, the CDR3 is TGTGCCAGCAGCTTCACCAGGGCCGCTAACTATGGCTACACCTTC. This translates into CASSFTRAANYGYTF.

The rearrangement joins TRBV6-1 to TRBJ2-3, with TRBD2 matching 14 bases. The germline gives CDR1 MNHNS, CDR2 SASEGT. Trimming at V came to 3 bases and at J to 5 bases, leaving 7 bases not matched to a gene. This CDR3 spans 17 amino acids. DNA for the CDR3: TGTGCCAGCAGTGACCCCGGGACTAGCGGGGGCAAAGATACGCAGTATTTT. This gives the protein CASSDPGTSGGKDTQYF.

This chain links TRBV4-1 with TRBJ2-7; 7 positions match TRBD1. Germline V gene data show CDR1 as MGHRA and CDR2 as YSYEKL. With 3 bases clipped from V and 5 bases from J, the junction kept 4 bases outside the gene matches. CDR3 length equals 13 residues. CDR3 DNA: TGCGCCAGCAGCCAGTCGACAGGGAACGAGCAGTACTTC. Encoded protein: CASSQSTGNEQYF.

V usage is TRBV11-1 and J usage is TRBJ2-7; 8 positions match TRBD2. J lost 3 bases, V lost 4 bases, and 5 bases had no gene match. The CDR3 is made up of 14 amino acids. The germline V gene has CDR1 SGHAT and CDR2 FQDESV (reference sequence). CDR3 bases: TGTGCCAGCAGCTCAGCGGGAGCCCTCTACGAGCAGTACTTC. It specifies CASSSAGALYEQYF.

The V call is TRBV27, the J call TRBJ2-5; D might be TRBD2 (5 bases). This CDR3 has 14 amino acids. V was cut by 5 bases and J by 7 bases, with 17 bases left in between. Germline V CDR1 and CDR2: MNHEY, SMNVEV (reference sequence). CDR3 loop: CASSAQRLEVTQYF. In DNA, the CDR3 is TGTGCCAGCAGTGCACAGCGACTGGAGGTGACCCAGTACTTC.

In its sample, this clone was seen once. The genes are TRBV18 and TRBJ2-7, with D possibly matching TRBD1 (6 bases). The CDR3 covers 16 residues. Germline V gives CDR1 KGHSH, CDR2 LQKENI. V was cut by 3 bases and J by 0 bases, with 15 bases left in between. This CDR3 reads CASSPVQGSFSYEQYF. CDR3 nucleotide sequence: TGTGCCAGCTCACCGGTACAGGGTTCCTTCTCCTACGAGCAGTACTTC.

Only one count was recorded for this clone. This chain uses TRBV4-1 with TRBJ2-7; 9 bases are a match to TRBD2. Germline V CDR1 and CDR2: MGHRA, YSYEKL. The CDR3 is 17 residues long. Unmatched junction bases numbered 8, after V lost 0 bases and J lost 2 bases. This CDR3 is CASSQDFGLAGAYEQYF. CDR3 DNA: TGCGCCAGCAGCCAAGATTTTGGATTAGCGGGGGCCTACGAGCAGTACTTC.

The chain employs TRBV5-6 and TRBJ2-5, with TRBD2 matching 12 bases. This CDR3 spans 18 amino acids. CDR1 is SGHDT and CDR2 is YYEEEE in the germline V gene. With 4 bases clipped from V and 5 bases from J, the junction kept 15 bases outside the gene matches. CDR3 bases: TGTGCCAGCAGCGGAAATCTACTAGCGGGGGGAATGGGGGAGACCCAGTACTTC. Its protein is CASSGNLLAGGMGETQYF.

The V gene is TRBV28, the J gene TRBJ1-2; 9 nucleotides line up with TRBD1. The germline V gene has CDR1 MDHEN and CDR2 SYDVKM. The CDR3 runs to 16 residues. The V and J ends lost 6 bases and 3 bases, in that order; junction bases with no gene match: 11. CDR3 DNA sequence: TGTGCCAGCAGACAACTAACAGGGGGCGCGGACTATGGCTACACCTTC. Amino acid sequence: CASRQLTGGADYGYTF.

The V gene is TRBV6-5, the J gene TRBJ2-7, with a possible D match to TRBD1 (6 bases). CDR3 length: 16 residues. Germline V lookup: CDR1 MNHEY, CDR2 SVGAGI. V lost 2 bases and J 2 bases, leaving 16 bases between the germline ends. The CDR3 loop reads CASSYTSDRFPYEQYF. DNA of the CDR3: TGTGCCAGCAGTTACACATCCGACAGGTTCCCCTACGAGCAGTACTTC.

The chain joins TRBV14 to TRBJ1-6; TRBD1 matches 7 bases. V was pared by 0 bases and J by 0 bases, with 8 bases of the junction left unmatched. Germline assignment: CDR1 SGHDN and CDR2 FVKESK. The CDR3 runs to 19 residues. CDR3 amino acids: CASSQDLSAGGSYNSPLHF. In nucleotides, the CDR3 is TGTGCCAGCAGCCAAGATTTATCGGCAGGGGGCTCCTATAATTCACCCCTCCACTTT.

The CDR3 bases are TGCGCCAGCAGCTCCCCTGGGACTAGCGGGACAACGCTTAGCACAGATACGCAGTATTTT. It translates to CASSSPGTSGTTLSTDTQYF. The genes are TRBV4-1 and TRBJ2-3; 13 bases are shared with TRBD2. Germline V gene data show CDR1 as MGHRA and CDR2 as YSYEKL. There are 20 residues in the CDR3. The V gene end was trimmed by 5 bases and the J gene end by 0 bases; junction bases not matched to a gene: 14.

The chain joins TRBV4-2 to TRBJ2-7, with D tentatively TRBD1 (6 bases). The CDR3 extends over 16 amino acids. The V gene's germline CDR1 is LGHNA and CDR2 YNFKEQ. V was cut by 0 bases and J by 3 bases, with 15 bases left in between. This CDR3 reads CASSQETGLNFYEQYF. The CDR3, as DNA: TGTGCCAGCAGCCAAGAGACAGGACTGAACTTCTACGAGCAGTACTTC.

This clone has just one count. The chain combines TRBV10-1 with TRBJ2-2; a possible D gene is TRBD2 (6 bases). The CDR3 covers 13 residues. CDR1 is WNHNN, CDR2 SYGVQD, per germline (reference sequence). V was pared by 3 bases and J by 5 bases, with 7 bases between. The CDR3 reads CASSDAGTGELFF. The CDR3 nucleotides read TGCGCCAGCAGTGACGCGGGGACCGGGGAGCTGTTTTTT.

The V call is TRBV5-1, the J call TRBJ1-2; the D gene is possibly TRBD1 (6 bases). The V gene lost 4 bases and the J gene lost 4 bases, with 17 bases spanning the gap. The germline gives CDR1 SGHRS, CDR2 YFSETQ. The CDR3 is made up of 15 amino acids. CDR3: CASSDHREGIYGYTF. Written as DNA, the CDR3 is TGCGCCAGCAGCGATCACAGGGAGGGGATCTATGGCTACACCTTC.

The rearrangement joins TRBV7-6 to TRBJ2-1, with 10 bases fitting TRBD2. Losses at the gene ends were 2 bases for V and 8 bases for J; bases not matched to a gene: 9. Germline values: CDR1 SGHVS, CDR2 FNYEAQ. The CDR3 totals 16 residues. CDR3 loop: CASSLYPAGGPDEQFF. The CDR3, as DNA: TGTGCCAGCAGCTTATATCCAGCGGGAGGGCCTGATGAGCAGTTCTTC.

The chain combines TRBV6-1 with TRBJ2-1, with 9 bases fitting TRBD2. CDR3 length: 14 residues. Germline trimming cut 6 bases from V and 7 bases from J; bases unmatched to any gene: 7. Germline CDR1 is MNHNS and CDR2 is SASEGT. The CDR3 is CASRGGGGANEQFF. CDR3 DNA sequence: TGTGCCAGCAGAGGGGGCGGGGGGGCGAATGAGCAGTTCTTC.

This rearrangement joins TRBV4-2 to TRBJ2-1, with TRBD2 as a possible D gene (6 bases). Trimming pared 4 bases from V and 2 bases from J, leaving 9 bases between. The CDR3 sequence is 14 residues long. From germline, CDR1 is LGHNA and CDR2 YNFKEQ. The CDR3 protein is CASSPPGAYNEQFF. CDR3 nucleotide sequence: TGTGCCAGCAGCCCTCCGGGAGCCTACAATGAGCAGTTCTTC.

This clone has only a few counts. The rearrangement links TRBV7-9 to TRBJ1-1; D call uncertain. Trimming pared 1 base from V and 11 bases from J, leaving 8 bases between. This CDR3 has 11 amino acids. The V gene's germline CDR1 is SEHNR and CDR2 FQNEAQ (reference sequence). The CDR3 spells CASSLGGLAFF. The CDR3 DNA reads TGTGCCAGCAGCTTAGGTGGGCTTGCTTTCTTT.

The gene calls are TRBV27 and TRBJ2-7; TRBD1 agrees at 7 bases. In germline, CDR1 is MNHEY, CDR2 SMNVEV (reference sequence). The CDR3 loop spans 15 amino acids. After removal of 2 bases from V and 2 bases from J, the junction contained 6 bases not matched to a gene. The CDR3 nucleotides are TGTGCCAGCAGTTTAGGACAGGCCTTAACCTACGAGCAGTACTTC. Translation gives CASSLGQALTYEQYF.

The rearrangement links TRBV5-6 to TRBJ1-3, with D unclear. The germline V gene encodes CDR1 SGHDT and CDR2 YYEEEE. The ends were cut back, 3 bases at V and 7 bases at J, with 20 bases in the middle. CDR3 length: 16 residues. CDR3 in amino acids: CASSSWPGSTGNTIYF. The CDR3, as DNA: TGTGCCAGCAGCTCTTGGCCGGGATCAACGGGGAACACCATATATTTT. Drawing the rest from reference TRBV5-6 and TRBJ1-3, the complete variable domain is DAGVTQSPTHLIKTRGQQVTLRCSPKSGHDTVSWYQQALGQGPQFIFQYYEEEERQRGNFPDRFSGHQFPNYSSELNVNALLLGDSALYLCASSSWPGSTGNTIYFGEGSWLTVV.

This chain links TRBV6-4 with TRBJ2-2; 13 bases are a match to TRBD2. The J segment lost 3 bases and the V segment lost 5 bases, leaving 6 bases of the junction unmatched. The CDR3 has 17 amino acids. CDR1 is MRHNA and CDR2 is SNTAGT in the germline V gene. Here the CDR3 reads CASSPTGLAGDTGELFF. DNA of the CDR3: TGTGCCAGCAGTCCCACTGGACTAGCGGGGGACACCGGGGAGCTGTTTTTT.